Listed below are T cell receptor beta chains from one sample, sequenced in a study of response to subunit inactivated influenza vaccine. One entry per CDR3 protein, called by TCRdb with MiXCR from the RT-PCR reads. The table has about half a million distinct CDR3 sequences, roughly 8.2% seen once. The source material was PBMCs from blood, sampled less than 30 months after vaccination. The receptor set was obtained from a man in his fifties or sixties who received an inactivated influenza vaccine. CDR3s leave out the opening cysteine and the closing phenylalanine or tryptophan. Fields, in order: CDR3 protein, CDR3 length, J gene, D gene, V gene. A D gene is named only where the DNA matches it firmly.

ASSPRLAGGRSTDTQY	16	TRBJ2-3	TRBD2	TRBV11-1
ASSLSGPNEQF	11	TRBJ2-1	NA	TRBV5-6
ASSSLVGQGSYEQY	14	TRBJ2-7	TRBD1	TRBV19
SARRRDPRNEQF	12	TRBJ2-1	NA	TRBV20-1
ASSPPGLPNIQY	12	TRBJ2-4	NA	TRBV5-6
ASSSLGDQPQH	11	TRBJ1-5	NA	TRBV7-9
ASSYSSVVRGSSTDTQY	17	TRBJ2-3	NA	TRBV6-5
SVGDYTGELF	10	TRBJ2-2	NA	TRBV29-1
SAGKGSLAKNIQY	13	TRBJ2-4	NA	TRBV20-1
ASSLDRGGWGYEQY	14	TRBJ2-7	TRBD1	TRBV5-1
ATSRVYRGSQETQY	14	TRBJ2-5	TRBD1	TRBV15
AILGQGGTGELF	12	TRBJ2-2	TRBD1	TRBV12-3/TRBV12-4
ASSFLIQETQY	11	TRBJ2-5	NA	TRBV7-7
ASSLPGTGGFEQY	13	TRBJ2-7	TRBD1	TRBV5-1
SARERLGEQY	10	TRBJ2-7	NA	TRBV20-1
ASSHTSGAAKNIQY	14	TRBJ2-4	TRBD2	TRBV4-1
ASSQDTGTGEQY	12	TRBJ2-7	TRBD1	TRBV4-1
ASSLEQESEAF	11	TRBJ1-1	NA	TRBV12-3/TRBV12-4
ASASGQGLYNEQF	13	TRBJ2-1	NA	TRBV6-1
ASSYLMILGSYNEQF	15	TRBJ2-1	NA	TRBV4-3
ASSPQVLAGADNEQF	15	TRBJ2-1	TRBD2	TRBV12-3/TRBV12-4
ASSYRQGYGYT	11	TRBJ1-2	NA	TRBV6-5
ASSWTVAYEQY	11	TRBJ2-7	NA	TRBV11-2
SARDLRSRNTDTQY	14	TRBJ2-3	NA	TRBV20-1
AISDRIFYEQY	11	TRBJ2-7	NA	TRBV10-3
ASSFSGTLLYNEQF	14	TRBJ2-1	NA	TRBV12-3/TRBV12-4
ASSPKGANYGYT	12	TRBJ1-2	NA	TRBV12-3/TRBV12-4
AGRLTNSGANVLT	13	TRBJ2-6	NA	TRBV7-9
ATSRAKGETQY	11	TRBJ2-5	NA	TRBV15
ARVLDSLSYNEQF	13	TRBJ2-1	NA	TRBV6-7
SVETTGAYEQY	11	TRBJ2-7	NA	TRBV29-1
ASSRGDGTEAF	11	TRBJ1-1	NA	TRBV4-3
SARRQMDEQF	10	TRBJ2-1	NA	TRBV20-1
ASSLMATGELF	11	TRBJ2-2	NA	TRBV12-3/TRBV12-4
ASIVAGLANTGELF	14	TRBJ2-2	TRBD2	TRBV12-3/TRBV12-4
SARMTSGRAGNEQF	14	TRBJ2-1	TRBD2	TRBV20-1
ASSQMNTEAF	10	TRBJ1-1	NA	TRBV3-1
ASSSRLPANGYT	12	TRBJ1-2	NA	TRBV11-2
ASSLSGGYGYT	11	TRBJ1-2	NA	TRBV27
ASSGSGVRTHEQY	13	TRBJ2-7	NA	TRBV6-1
ASSVEVSRGETQY	13	TRBJ2-5	NA	TRBV2
ATSDLIQGANEQF	13	TRBJ2-1	TRBD1	TRBV24-1
SARGTSGRWGAF	12	TRBJ1-1	NA	TRBV20-1
ASSFSGLKSEAF	12	TRBJ1-1	NA	TRBV12-3/TRBV12-4
ASSRTYQANTGELF	14	TRBJ2-2	NA	TRBV11-3
ASSYPRVCTDTQY	13	TRBJ2-3	NA	TRBV6-5
SARWDRVYSKNIQY	14	TRBJ2-4	TRBD1	TRBV20-1
ASSWGGPYNEQF	12	TRBJ2-1	NA	TRBV5-1
ASSYTPLGNYGYT	13	TRBJ1-2	NA	TRBV6-5
ASSLGPGSETQY	12	TRBJ2-5	NA	TRBV7-7
ASSFPGAQETQY	12	TRBJ2-5	NA	TRBV7-9
ASSQGRFTDTQY	12	TRBJ2-3	NA	TRBV4-3
ASRLSIDNEQF	11	TRBJ2-1	NA	TRBV7-2
SAQRDLYEQY	10	TRBJ2-7	TRBD2	TRBV20-1
ASSLQGTGGSGYT	13	TRBJ1-2	TRBD1	TRBV11-2
SGDWLAGVRGEQF	13	TRBJ2-1	TRBD2	TRBV29-1
SASASGRSYNEQF	13	TRBJ2-1	TRBD2	TRBV20-1
ASSPGIGNTIY	11	TRBJ1-3	NA	TRBV5-1
ASSLDRDREHT	11	TRBJ1-2	TRBD1	TRBV7-2
ASSIDREGEQF	11	TRBJ2-1	NA	TRBV19